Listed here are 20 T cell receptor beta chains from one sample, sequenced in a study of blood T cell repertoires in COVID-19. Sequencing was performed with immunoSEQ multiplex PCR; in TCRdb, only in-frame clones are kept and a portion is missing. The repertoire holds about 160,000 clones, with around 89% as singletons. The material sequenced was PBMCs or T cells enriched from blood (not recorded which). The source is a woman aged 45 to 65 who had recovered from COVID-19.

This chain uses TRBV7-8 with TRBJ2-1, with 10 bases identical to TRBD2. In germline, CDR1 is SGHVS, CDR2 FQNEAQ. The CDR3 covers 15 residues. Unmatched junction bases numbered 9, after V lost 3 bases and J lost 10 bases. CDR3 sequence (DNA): TGTGCCAGCAGCTTGTTCGGAGCGGGGGGGCAGGAGCAGTTCTTC. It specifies CASSLFGAGGQEQFF.

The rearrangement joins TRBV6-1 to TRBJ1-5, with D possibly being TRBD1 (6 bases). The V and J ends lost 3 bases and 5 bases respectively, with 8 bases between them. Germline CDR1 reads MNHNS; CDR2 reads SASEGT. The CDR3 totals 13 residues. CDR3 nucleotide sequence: TGTGCCAGCAGTGAGACAGGAGATCAGCCCCAGCATTTT. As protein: CASSETGDQPQHF.

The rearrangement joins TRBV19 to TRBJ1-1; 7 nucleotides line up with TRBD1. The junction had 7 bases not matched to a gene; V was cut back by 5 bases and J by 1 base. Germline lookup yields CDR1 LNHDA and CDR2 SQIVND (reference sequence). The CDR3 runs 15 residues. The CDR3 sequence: CASSVRQGGNTEAFF. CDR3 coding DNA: TGTGCCAGTAGTGTAAGACAGGGTGGGAACACTGAAGCTTTCTTT.

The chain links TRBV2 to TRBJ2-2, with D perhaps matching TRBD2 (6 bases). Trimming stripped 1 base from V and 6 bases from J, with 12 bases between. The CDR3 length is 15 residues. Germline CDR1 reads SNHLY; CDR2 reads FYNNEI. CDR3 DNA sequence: TGTGCCAGCAGTGAAGGGGCTTCGGGGGCCGGGGAGCTGTTTTTT. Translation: CASSEGASGAGELFF.

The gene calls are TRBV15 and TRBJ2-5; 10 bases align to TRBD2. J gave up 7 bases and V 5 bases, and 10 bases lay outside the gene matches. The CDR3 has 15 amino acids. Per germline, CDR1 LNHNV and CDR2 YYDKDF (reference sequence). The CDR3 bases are TGTGCCACCAGCGTCAGCGGGAGGGGACGGGGGACCCAGTACTTC. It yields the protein CATSVSGRGRGTQYF.

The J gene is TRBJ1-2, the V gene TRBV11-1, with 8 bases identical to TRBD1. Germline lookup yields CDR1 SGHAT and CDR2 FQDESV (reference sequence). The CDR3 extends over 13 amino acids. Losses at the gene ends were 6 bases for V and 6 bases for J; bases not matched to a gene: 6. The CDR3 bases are TGTGCCAGCAGACCCGGGACAGGAGATGGCTACACCTTC. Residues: CASRPGTGDGYTF.

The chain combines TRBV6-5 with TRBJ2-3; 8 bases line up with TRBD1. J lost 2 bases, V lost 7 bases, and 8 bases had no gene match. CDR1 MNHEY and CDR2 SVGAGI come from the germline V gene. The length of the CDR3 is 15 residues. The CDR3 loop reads CASTPGQVATDTQYF. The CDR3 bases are TGTGCCAGCACACCGGGACAGGTGGCCACAGATACGCAGTATTTT.

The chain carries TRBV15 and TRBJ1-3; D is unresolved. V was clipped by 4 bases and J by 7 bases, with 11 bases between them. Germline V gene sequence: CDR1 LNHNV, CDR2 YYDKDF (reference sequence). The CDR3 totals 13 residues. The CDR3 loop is CATSTQHGNTIYF. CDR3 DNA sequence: TGTGCCACCAGCACCCAGCACGGGAACACCATATATTTT.

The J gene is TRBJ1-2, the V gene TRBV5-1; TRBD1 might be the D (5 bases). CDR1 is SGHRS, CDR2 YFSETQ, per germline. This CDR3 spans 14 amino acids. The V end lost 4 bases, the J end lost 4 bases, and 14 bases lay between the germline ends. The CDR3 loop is CASSPRGAGYGYTF. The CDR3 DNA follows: TGCGCCAGCAGCCCAAGGGGCGCCGGCTATGGCTACACCTTC.

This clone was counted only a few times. CDR3 in amino acids: CASSYSSGTSSDEQYF. The CDR3 nucleotides are TGTGCCAGCAGTTACTCATCAGGGACTAGCTCGGACGAGCAGTACTTC. This rearrangement joins TRBV6-2 or TRBV6-3 to TRBJ2-7; 9 bases align to TRBD2. The germline V gene encodes CDR1 MNHEY and CDR2 SVGEGT. V shed 0 bases, J shed 5 bases, and the junction held 8 bases outside the gene matches. The CDR3 has 16 residues.

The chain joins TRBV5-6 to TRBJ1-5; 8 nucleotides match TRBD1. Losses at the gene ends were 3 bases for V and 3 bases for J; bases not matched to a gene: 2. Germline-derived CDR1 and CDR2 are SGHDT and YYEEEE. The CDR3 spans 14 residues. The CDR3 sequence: CASSSGQDNQPQHF. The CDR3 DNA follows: TGTGCCAGCAGCTCGGGACAGGACAATCAGCCCCAGCATTTT.

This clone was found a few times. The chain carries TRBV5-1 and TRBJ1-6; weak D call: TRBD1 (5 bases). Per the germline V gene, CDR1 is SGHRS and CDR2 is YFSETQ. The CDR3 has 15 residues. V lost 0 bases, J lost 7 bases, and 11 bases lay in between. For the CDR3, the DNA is TGCGCCAGCAGCTTGGGGGACTTAGCGAATTCACCCCTCCACTTT. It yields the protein CASSLGDLANSPLHF. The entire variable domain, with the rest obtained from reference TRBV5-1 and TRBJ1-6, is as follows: KAGVTQTPRYLIKTRGQQVTLSCSPISGHRSVSWYQQTPGQGLQFLFEYFSETQRNKGNFPGRFSGRQFSNSRSEMNVSTLELGDSALYLCASSLGDLANSPLHFGNGTRLTVT.

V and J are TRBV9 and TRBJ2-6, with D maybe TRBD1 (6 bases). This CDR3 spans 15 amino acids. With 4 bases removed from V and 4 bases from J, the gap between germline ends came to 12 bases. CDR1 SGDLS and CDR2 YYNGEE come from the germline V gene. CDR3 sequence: CASSFSGTGANVLTF. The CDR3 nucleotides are TGTGCCAGCAGCTTTTCCGGGACAGGGGCCAACGTCCTGACTTTC.

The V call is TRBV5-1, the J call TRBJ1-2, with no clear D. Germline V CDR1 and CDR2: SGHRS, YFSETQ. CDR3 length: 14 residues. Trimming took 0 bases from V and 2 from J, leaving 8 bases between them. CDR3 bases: TGCGCCAGCAGCTTGGCAGCCAGGAACTATGGCTACACCTTC. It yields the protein CASSLAARNYGYTF. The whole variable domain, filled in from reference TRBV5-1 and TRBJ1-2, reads KAGVTQTPRYLIKTRGQQVTLSCSPISGHRSVSWYQQTPGQGLQFLFEYFSETQRNKGNFPGRFSGRQFSNSRSEMNVSTLELGDSALYLCASSLAARNYGYTFGSGTRLTVV.

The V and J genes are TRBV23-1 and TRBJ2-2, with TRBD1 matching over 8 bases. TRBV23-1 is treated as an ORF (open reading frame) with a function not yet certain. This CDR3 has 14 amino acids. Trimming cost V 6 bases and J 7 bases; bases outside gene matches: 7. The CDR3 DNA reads TGCGCCAGCAGGTCGGACAGGGAAGTCGGGGAGCTGTTTTTT. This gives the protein CASRSDREVGELFF.

CDR3 residues: CASSLVGRTEAFF. CDR3 DNA sequence: TGTGCCAGCAGCTTAGTCGGGAGGACTGAAGCTTTCTTT. This chain uses TRBV7-2 with TRBJ1-1; D uncertain. V was trimmed by 1 base and J by 5 bases, leaving 8 bases between them. The germline V gene encodes CDR1 SGHTA and CDR2 FQGNSA. The CDR3 has 13 residues. The complete variable domain, with remaining parts taken from reference TRBV7-2 and TRBJ1-1, reads GAGVSQSPSNKVTEKGKDVELRCDPISGHTALYWYRQSLGQGLEFLIYFQGNSAPDKSGLPSDRFSAERTGGSVSTLTIQRTQQEDSAVYLCASSLVGRTEAFFGQGTRLTVV.

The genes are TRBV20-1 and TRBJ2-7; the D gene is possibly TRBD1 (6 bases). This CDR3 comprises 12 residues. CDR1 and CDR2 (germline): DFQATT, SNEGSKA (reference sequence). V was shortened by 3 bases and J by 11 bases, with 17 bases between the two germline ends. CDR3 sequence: CSASGLSGAEYF. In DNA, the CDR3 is TGCAGTGCTAGTGGTCTTTCAGGGGCGGAGTACTTC.

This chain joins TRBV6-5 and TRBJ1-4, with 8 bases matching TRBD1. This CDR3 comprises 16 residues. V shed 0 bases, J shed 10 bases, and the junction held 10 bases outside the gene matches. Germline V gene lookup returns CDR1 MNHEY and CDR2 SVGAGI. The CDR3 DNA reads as TGTGCCAGCAGTTACTCGGTCCCCCAGGGGGCCGGAAAACTGTTTTTT. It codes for CASSYSVPQGAGKLFF.

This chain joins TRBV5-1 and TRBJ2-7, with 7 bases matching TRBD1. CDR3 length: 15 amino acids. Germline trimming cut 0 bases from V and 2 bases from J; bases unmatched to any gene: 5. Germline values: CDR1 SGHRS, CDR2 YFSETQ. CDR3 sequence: CASSLEGQTTYEQYF. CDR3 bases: TGCGCCAGCAGCTTGGAGGGACAGACGACCTACGAGCAGTACTTC.

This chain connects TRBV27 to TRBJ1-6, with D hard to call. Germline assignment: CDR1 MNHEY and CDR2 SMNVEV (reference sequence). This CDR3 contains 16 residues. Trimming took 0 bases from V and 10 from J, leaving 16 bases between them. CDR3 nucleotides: TGTGCCAGCAGTTTATCTACGGGTGGCGGAAGGTCACCCCTCCACTTT. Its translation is CASSLSTGGGRSPLHF.